This TCR beta chain stems from a study of T cell responses to AZD1222 COVID-19 vaccine. V lost 6 bases to trimming and J lost 0 bases; unmatched junction nucleotides: 13. The CDR3 sequence is 18 residues long. Germline CDR1 LNHDA, CDR2 SQIVND (reference sequence). Profiled with immunoSEQ multiplex PCR; TCRdb holds only in-frame clones, not every one. The repertoire includes about 140,000 clones, 90% to 95% of them detected once, and less than 2.5% sits in the top ten. The chain links TRBV19 to TRBJ2-2; 7 bases are shared with TRBD2. Here the sequenced sample was peripheral blood, taken on day 0 of AZD1222 vaccination. The clonotype originates from an adult in good health. This chain's CDR3 is CASRLKGGGGANTGELFF. The CDR3 DNA sequence: TGTGCCAGTAGATTAAAAGGCGGGGGAGGAGCGAACACCGGGGAGCTGTTTTTT.